This note documents a single TCR beta chain sequence. Its antigen remains undetermined. Within one base of it there is no much larger clone, and no base qualities were kept. Amplification of TCR beta CDR3 regions was carried out from RNA transcripts. For the first round of RT-PCR on the TCR CDR3, the HTBI primer set was used together with the Qiagen OneStep RT-PCR kit. Libraries were constructed in a second round of multiplex PCR, after which size selection and purification were performed. Paired-end sequencing of the libraries was performed with 100 bp reads on an Illumina HiSeq2000. Per the source publication's procedure: SOAPnuke was used to process the raw data, with reads discarded if the reads contained adapters or uncalled bases, had a mean Phred below 15, or lacked an exact constant-primer or identifier match. High-quality paired reads were merged using COPE v1.2.5, and each unique nucleotide sequence was defined as a clonotype. MiTCR v1.1 was used to align the clonotypes against IMGT TRBV, TRBD and TRBJ reference segments. The analysis included only V-J combinations with a frequency above 0.0001, which together covered 98% to 99.2% of the repertoires. The TCS score was defined as the ratio of F50 (clonal expansion) to E x V (chaos), calculated using BLOSUM62-based TCRdist between CDR3 peptides within each V-J. Welch's t-statistics and random forest reduced roughly 500 V-J features to 10 to 15, which were used in a naive Bayes classifier (R e1071). TCRdb's own reprocessing of the public reads used fastp at Q25 and MiXCR and kept productive beta chains. One record per CDR3 amino acid sequence lists the most common genes and DNA. Here the V and J calls rest on TCRdb's processing, not on the authors' analysis. The sample contains about 290,000 distinct CDR3 sequences, approximately 15% of them found a single time. The biggest ten clones account for roughly 50% of the sample.

Ophthalmopathy patients had moderately to severely active disease, Clinical Activity Score of at least 3, NOSPECS grade of at least 4, and duration under 3 months. Patients with uncontrolled infections, other autoimmune diseases, pregnancy or lactation were excluded. Diagnoses were based on clinical symptoms, serum thyroxine and TRAb, thyroid ultrasound and orbital computed tomography. PBMCs were isolated from 7.5 to 10 ml of fresh peripheral blood by Ficoll-Paque density gradient centrifugation. Total RNA was extracted with Trizol reagent, and quality was checked on an Agilent 2100 Bioanalyzer. These data are taken from a study of T cells in Graves' hyperthyroidism and ophthalmopathy (dated by TCRdb to about 2019). Describing the broader study: Peripheral blood was sampled at the time of initial diagnosis, prior to any treatment. TCR V-J signatures able to tell the groups apart were searched for in a discovery cohort of some 100 patients, of whom about 40 had Graves' ophthalmopathy and roughly 57 had stable Graves' hyperthyroidism. Prospective prediction of ophthalmopathy was tested in an independent validation cohort of under 20 hyperthyroidism patients and 17 patients who later progressed to ophthalmopathy. The 75 to 100 discovery patients were randomly split 7:3 into training and test sets. Thyroid tissue and blood T-cell repertoires from six or seven Graves' hyperthyroidism patients were also compared in the study. Following sampling, methimazole starting at 30 mg daily was given to hyperthyroidism patients, and high-dose intravenous methylprednisolone was given to ophthalmopathy patients. TCR Vbeta CDR3 sequencing of 135 peripheral blood samples (over 40 ophthalmopathy, under 80 hyperthyroidism and 17 progressor patients) is reported in the paper.

Paper-wide results and their limitations: Ophthalmopathy was separated from stable hyperthyroidism by a 13 V-J signature model, with 85% to 90% sensitivity and around 81% specificity obtained in cross-validation and 80%/75% obtained in testing. In validation, the model predicted progression to ophthalmopathy a median of 6.5 months before onset, with about 64% sensitivity and around 76% specificity. Sample size was not statistically predetermined, and investigators were not blinded to group allocation. Blood samples also contained most of the expanded thyroid clonotypes (frequency above 0.001), which suggests that blood repertoires may reflect thyroid immune responses.

The sample was blood. The receptor was derived from a woman aged 55-69 years with Graves' ophthalmopathy.

This receptor carries the CDR3 CATGVSETTDTQYF. At the DNA level, the sequence is TGCGCCACGGGTGTCTCGGAAACCACAGATACGCAGTATTTT. The chain couples TRBV5-1 to TRBJ2-3; the D gene remains uncertain. Counted from cysteine to phenylalanine, this CDR3 has 14 amino acids. Only CDR3 DNA remains: 42 bases, in frame from the first base. For CDR1 and CDR2, the germline V gene lists SGHRS and YFSETQ. Trimming at the junction amounts to 9 bases on V and 2 bases on J, and the germline ends lie 16 bases apart. Beyond the CDR3, the reference TRBV5-1 and TRBJ2-3 genes provide the residues; the full variable domain reads: KAGVTQTPRYLIKTRGQQVTLSCSPISGHRSVSWYQQTPGQGLQFLFEYFSETQRNKGNFPGRFSGRQFSNSRSEMNVSTLELGDSALYLCATGVSETTDTQYFGPGTRLTVL.